This T cell receptor (beta chain) was recorded in a study of siplizumab effects on memory and regulatory T cells. It was 80,000 to 100,000 TCR templates that were assayed per sample. The assay was immunoSEQ multiplex PCR, and TCRdb's table has in-frame clones only and misses some. The sample has roughly 97,000 clones; over 85% are singletons. Overall study findings and caveats: Naive T cells seemed more diverse than memory cells; they also seemed major alloresponse contributors. Confirmation was lacking for the suppressive function of proliferating Tregs derived from siplizumab cultures.

Of note for this clone: Its specificity is not known.

Trimming shortened V by 6 bases and J by 4 bases, and 13 bases separated the two germline ends. This CDR3 has 14 amino acids. CDR1 MNHNS and CDR2 SASEGT come from the germline V gene. Material for sequencing was Tregs sorted from blood. The V gene is TRBV6-1, the J gene TRBJ1-5, with D perhaps matching TRBD1 (6 bases). The sequence was collected from a human donor in good health. CDR3 coding DNA: TGTGCCAGCAGCCAAGGGGGGGGGAATCAGCCCCAGCATTTT. It codes for CASSQGGGNQPQHF.